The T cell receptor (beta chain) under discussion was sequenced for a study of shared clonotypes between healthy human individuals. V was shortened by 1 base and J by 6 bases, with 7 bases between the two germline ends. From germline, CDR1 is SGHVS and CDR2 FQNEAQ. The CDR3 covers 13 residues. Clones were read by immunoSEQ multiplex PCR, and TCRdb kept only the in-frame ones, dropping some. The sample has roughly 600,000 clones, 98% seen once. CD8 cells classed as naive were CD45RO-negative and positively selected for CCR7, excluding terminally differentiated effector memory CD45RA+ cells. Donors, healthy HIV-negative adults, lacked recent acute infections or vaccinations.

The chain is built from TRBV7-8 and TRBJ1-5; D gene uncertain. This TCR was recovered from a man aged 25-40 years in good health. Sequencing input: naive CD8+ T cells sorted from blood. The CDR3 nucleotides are TGTGCCAGCAGCTTAGACCCGGGTCAGCCCCAGCATTTT. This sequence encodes CASSLDPGQPQHF.